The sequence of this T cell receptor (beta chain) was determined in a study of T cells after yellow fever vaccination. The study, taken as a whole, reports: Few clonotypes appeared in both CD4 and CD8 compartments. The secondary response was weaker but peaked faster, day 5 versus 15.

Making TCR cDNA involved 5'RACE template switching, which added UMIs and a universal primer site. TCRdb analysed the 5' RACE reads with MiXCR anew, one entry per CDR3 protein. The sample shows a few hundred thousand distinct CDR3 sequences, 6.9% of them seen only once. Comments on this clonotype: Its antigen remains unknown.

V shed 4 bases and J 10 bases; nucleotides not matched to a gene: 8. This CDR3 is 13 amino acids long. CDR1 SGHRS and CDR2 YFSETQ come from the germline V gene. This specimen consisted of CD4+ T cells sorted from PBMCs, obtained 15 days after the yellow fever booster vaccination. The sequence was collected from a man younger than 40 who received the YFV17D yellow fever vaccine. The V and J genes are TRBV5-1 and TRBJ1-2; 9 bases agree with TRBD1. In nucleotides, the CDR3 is TGCGCCAGCAGCCAGCGGACAGGGGATGCCTACACCTTC. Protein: CASSQRTGDAYTF.